Each of the 8 T cell receptor beta chains below was sequenced from the same sample in a study of T cells in Graves' hyperthyroidism and ophthalmopathy. Authors of the study amplified TCR beta CDR3 regions from RNA transcripts. Primed by the HTBI set, a first-round RT-PCR was run on the TCR CDR3. TCRdb independently ran MiXCR on the multiplex PCR reads; one entry per CDR3 protein. The data contain some 460,000 distinct CDR3 sequences, about a sixth of them seen just once; the ten biggest clones take up almost 8%. Specimen: blood. These receptors all stem from a woman aged 18-29 years with Graves' hyperthyroidism.

This clonotype has ten or more counts. V and J are TRBV20-1 and TRBJ1-4; 9 bases match TRBD1. V dropped 6 bases and J dropped 8; count of bases not matched to a gene: 13. From germline, CDR1 is DFQATT and CDR2 SNEGSKA (reference sequence). The CDR3 loop spans 15 amino acids. DNA of the CDR3: TGCAGTGCCAGACCCACGGGACAGGGCCAGGAAAAACTGTTTTTT. Its protein is CSARPTGQGQEKLFF.

The table lists this clonotype with a few counts. At one boundary the junction diverges from the germline segment, which might be a read error. J is TRBJ2-5 and V is TRBV3-1; D assignment may be TRBD1 or TRBD2 (6 bases each). The germline V gene encodes CDR1 LGHDT and CDR2 YNNKEL (reference sequence). The CDR3 is 13 amino acids. The CDR3 bases are TGTGCCAGCAGCCAAAGGGGGGTTGAGGACCCGGTCTTC. The encoded protein is CASSQRGVEDPVF.

This clonotype was detected many times. V gene TRBV5-4 combines with J gene TRBJ1-1, with 7 bases matching TRBD1. The germline V gene has CDR1 SGHNT and CDR2 YYREEE (reference sequence). The CDR3 is 15 amino acids. Trimming at V came to 5 bases and at J to 3 bases, leaving 10 bases not matched to a gene. The CDR3 loop is CASSPIDRAYTEAFF. The DNA of the CDR3 is TGTGCCAGCAGTCCAATAGACAGGGCCTACACTGAAGCTTTCTTT.

This clonotype was counted many times. The V gene is TRBV5-1, the J gene TRBJ1-2; TRBD1 matches 8 bases. The J segment lost 4 bases and the V segment lost 3 bases, leaving 17 bases of the junction unmatched. The CDR3 extends over 18 amino acids. Germline V gene sequence: CDR1 SGHRS, CDR2 YFSETQ. In nucleotides, the CDR3 is TGCGCCAGCAGCTCACTGACAGGGGCGAAAGATAACGGCTATGGCTACACCTTC. As protein: CASSSLTGAKDNGYGYTF.

This clonotype was seen many times. The gene calls are TRBV5-5 and TRBJ2-1; 8 bases align to TRBD1. V trimming: 4 bases; J trimming: 7 bases; junction bases outside the gene matches: 7. The germline V gene encodes CDR1 SGHKS and CDR2 YYEKEE (reference sequence). The CDR3 extends over 14 amino acids. The CDR3 is CASSPRGPENEQFF. The CDR3 bases are TGTGCCAGCAGCCCCAGGGGGCCGGAGAATGAGCAGTTCTTC.

This clonotype showed up just a few times. The chain carries TRBV6-2 or TRBV6-3 and TRBJ2-7; a weak D match, TRBD2 (5 bases). V was shortened by 7 bases and J by 7 bases, with 11 bases between the two germline ends. The germline V gene encodes CDR1 MNHEY and CDR2 SVGEGT. The CDR3 covers 11 residues. For the CDR3, the DNA is TGTGCCAGCACCAACGGCGGGGAGCAGTACTTC. Amino acid sequence: CASTNGGEQYF.

This clonotype was observed a few times. The chain combines TRBV24-1 with TRBJ2-3; 10 nucleotides align to TRBD1. The CDR3 is 16 amino acids. Losses at the gene ends were 4 bases for V and 0 bases for J; bases not matched to a gene: 3. Germline lookup yields CDR1 KGHDR and CDR2 SFDVKD. CDR3 in DNA: TGTGCCACCAGTGACGGGACAGGGGCCAGCACAGATACGCAGTATTTT. It encodes CATSDGTGASTDTQYF.

Ten or more counts support this clonotype. J is TRBJ2-3 and V is TRBV30; 11 positions agree with TRBD2. In germline, CDR1 is GTSNPN, CDR2 SVGIG (reference sequence). The CDR3 spans 15 residues. The trim removed 3 bases at V and 0 bases at J, leaving 2 bases unmatched. CDR3 sequence (DNA): TGTGCCTGGAGAAGGACTAGCGGGAGCACAGATACGCAGTATTTT. Translation gives CAWRRTSGSTDTQYF.